This is a list of T cell receptor beta chains from one sample in a study of radiotherapy plus CTLA-4 blockade in lung cancer. Profiling relied on immunoSEQ multiplex PCR, and the TCRdb table lists in-frame clones only, not all of them. The sample contains about 49,000 clones, about 85% of which appear only once. The sequences come from peripheral blood, collected from a patient treated with radiotherapy plus ipilimumab. The receptors stem from a human donor with non-small cell lung cancer whose response to radiotherapy plus ipilimumab could not be evaluated. Each CDR3 is given with its conserved first and last residue. Fields, in order: clone size, J gene, D gene, V gene, CDR3 length, CDR3 DNA, CDR3 protein. The D gene is left open where the match is weak. Clone size is stated in some rows and not others, as once, few, many or a class when expanded.

>-|TRBJ1-1|-|TRBV18|16
TGTGCCAGCTCACCTTTGGCCACACAGGTGAACACTGAAGCTTTCTTT
CASSPLATQVNTEAFF
>-|TRBJ2-1|TRBD2|TRBV2|16
TGTGCCAGCAGGGGGACTAGCGGGAGAAGTAACAATGAGCAGTTCTTC
CASRGTSGRSNNEQFF
>-|TRBJ2-7|-|TRBV7-2|16
TGTGCCAGCAGCCCCAGGGTCAGAAAGAGCTCCTACGAGCAGTACTTC
CASSPRVRKSSYEQYF
>-|TRBJ2-1|TRBD2|TRBV19|16
TGTGCCAGTAGTCCGGGACTAGCGGGAGGGCCTAGTGAGCAGTTCTTC
CASSPGLAGGPSEQFF
>-|TRBJ2-1|-|TRBV7-3|16
TGTGCCAGCAGCATGCTTAGCGGCCTCTCCTACAATGAGCAGTTCTTC
CASSMLSGLSYNEQFF
>-|TRBJ1-2|TRBD1|TRBV7-2|15
TGTGCCAGCACCATAGGGACAGGGATTAACTATGGCTACACCTTC
CASTIGTGINYGYTF
>-|TRBJ2-1|TRBD2|TRBV4-3|15
TGCGCCAGCAGCCAAGATTTTCGGGGGGGGGATGAGCAGTTCTTC
CASSQDFRGGDEQFF
>-|TRBJ1-4|-|TRBV6-5|13
TGTGCCAGCAGTTATTCAGGGAATGAAAAACTGTTTTTT
CASSYSGNEKLFF
>-|TRBJ2-5|TRBD1|TRBV6-6|16
TGTGCCAGCAGTAAGACAGGGGGCCAATACCAAGAGACCCAGTACTTC
CASSKTGGQYQETQYF
>few|TRBJ2-1|-|TRBV5-1|15
TGCGCCAGCAGCTTGGAGGGGGGGTCCTACAATGAGCAGTTCTTC
CASSLEGGSYNEQFF
>few|TRBJ2-1|-|TRBV7-9|13
TGTGCCAGCAGCTTTAGCGGTTCGAATGAGCAGTTCTTC
CASSFSGSNEQFF
>once|TRBJ2-7|TRBD1|TRBV9|14
TGTGCCAGCAGCATTAGACAGGGGAGCAACGAGCAGTACTTC
CASSIRQGSNEQYF
>-|TRBJ1-2|-|TRBV7-9|13
TGTGCCAGCAGCTCTCGGACAGATTATGGCTACACCTTC
CASSSRTDYGYTF
>once|TRBJ2-1|TRBD2|TRBV11-2|16
TGTGCCAGCAGCTCCTCCGGGACTAGGGACGGAGCTGAGCAGTTCTTC
CASSSSGTRDGAEQFF
>-|TRBJ2-3|-|TRBV4-1|16
TGCGCCAGCAGCCAAGCCCCGCCGGCTGGGCGCGATACGCAGTATTTT
CASSQAPPAGRDTQYF
>few|TRBJ1-5|-|TRBV6-1|14
TGTGCCAGCAGTGAAGCACAGGGCAATCAGCCCCAGCATTTT
CASSEAQGNQPQHF
>-|TRBJ2-1|TRBD2|TRBV6-1|14
TGTGCCAGCAGTAGACTAGCGGGAGGGAATGAGCAGTTCTTC
CASSRLAGGNEQFF
>-|TRBJ2-7|-|TRBV11-2|15
TGTGCCAGCAGCTTCGGGGGGCTCCGACCTTCCGAGCAGTACTTC
CASSFGGLRPSEQYF
>-|TRBJ1-2|TRBD1|TRBV6-5|13
TGTGCCAGCAGTTCGGGACAGAATTATGGCTACACCTTC
CASSSGQNYGYTF
>-|TRBJ2-7|-|TRBV6-1|15
TGTGCCAGCAGTGTCGACAGTAGTGGGACCTACGAGCAGTACTTC
CASSVDSSGTYEQYF
>-|TRBJ2-2|-|TRBV19|13
TGTGCCAGTGCGACGGGGAAGGCCGGGGAGCTGTTTTTT
CASATGKAGELFF
>-|TRBJ2-1|TRBD1|TRBV5-4|17
TGTGCCAGCAGCTTGGGTCCAGGGGGCGCGGACGGCAATGAGCAGTTCTTC
CASSLGPGGADGNEQFF
>-|TRBJ2-3|TRBD2|TRBV30|15
TGTGCCTGGAGTGTACGACTAGCGGGGGGAGATACGCAGTATTTT
CAWSVRLAGGDTQYF
>-|TRBJ1-4|TRBD1|TRBV6-4|18
TGTGCCAGCAGTGATTTACGTGACAGGGTAGTTGCTAATGAAAAACTGTTTTTT
CASSDLRDRVVANEKLFF
>few|TRBJ1-3|-|TRBV21-1|18
TGTGCCAGCAGCAAAGGACTCCGGGACAGGCCCTCTGGAAACACCATATATTTT
CASSKGLRDRPSGNTIYF
>-|TRBJ2-3|TRBD2|TRBV4-2|15
TGTGCCAGCAGCCAAGAACTAGCGGGAGTGGATACGCAGTATTTT
CASSQELAGVDTQYF
>once|TRBJ2-4|-|TRBV19|16
TGTGCCAGTAACTCAAGGACAGCCCTAGCCAAAAACATTCAGTACTTC
CASNSRTALAKNIQYF
>-|TRBJ1-2|-|TRBV9|14
TGTGCCAGCAGCGTAGTGGGCCTTAACTATGGCTACACCTTC
CASSVVGLNYGYTF
>-|TRBJ1-1|TRBD1|TRBV19|14
TGTGCCAGTAGTTTCGGGACAGGGGTTACTGAAGCTTTCTTT
CASSFGTGVTEAFF
>-|TRBJ2-3|TRBD1|TRBV7-2|15
TGTGCCAGCAGTATAACAGGGGGCGGTGGAGATACGCAGTATTTT
CASSITGGGGDTQYF
>once|TRBJ1-1|TRBD1|TRBV27|14
TGTGCCAGCCGCCCGGGACAGGGGGCTTCTGAAGCTTTCTTT
CASRPGQGASEAFF
>-|TRBJ2-7|-|TRBV7-2|14
TGTGCCAGCAGCTTAGTCCCTAGCTACTACGAGCAGTACTTC
CASSLVPSYYEQYF
>few|TRBJ2-3|TRBD2|TRBV4-2|16
TGTGCCAGCAGCCAAGGGCAGCGGGAGAGCACAGATACGCAGTATTTT
CASSQGQRESTDTQYF
>-|TRBJ1-5|-|TRBV11-2|13
TGTGCCAGCAGCTTAGCTCTCGATCAGCCCCAGCATTTT
CASSLALDQPQHF
>few|TRBJ1-2|TRBD1|TRBV11-2|13
TGTGCCAGCCACGACAGGGGTACTTGGGGCTACACCTTC
CASHDRGTWGYTF